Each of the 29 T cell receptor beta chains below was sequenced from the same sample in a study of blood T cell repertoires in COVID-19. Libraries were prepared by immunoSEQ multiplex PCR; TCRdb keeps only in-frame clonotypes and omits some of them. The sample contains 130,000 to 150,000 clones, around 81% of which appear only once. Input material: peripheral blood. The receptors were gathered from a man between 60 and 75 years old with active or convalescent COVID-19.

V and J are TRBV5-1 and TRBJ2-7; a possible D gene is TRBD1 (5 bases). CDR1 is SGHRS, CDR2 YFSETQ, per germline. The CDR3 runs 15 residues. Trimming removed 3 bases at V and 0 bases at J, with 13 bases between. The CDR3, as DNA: TGCGCCAGCAGCTCTGGACATATGAGCTCCTACGAGCAGTACTTC. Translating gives CASSSGHMSSYEQYF.

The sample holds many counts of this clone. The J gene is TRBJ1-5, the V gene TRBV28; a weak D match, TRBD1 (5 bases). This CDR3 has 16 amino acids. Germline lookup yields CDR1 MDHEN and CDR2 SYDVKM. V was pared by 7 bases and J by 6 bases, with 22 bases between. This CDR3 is CASTLRGGERGQPQHF. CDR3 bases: TGTGCCAGCACCTTACGGGGGGGGGAAAGGGGTCAGCCCCAGCATTTT.

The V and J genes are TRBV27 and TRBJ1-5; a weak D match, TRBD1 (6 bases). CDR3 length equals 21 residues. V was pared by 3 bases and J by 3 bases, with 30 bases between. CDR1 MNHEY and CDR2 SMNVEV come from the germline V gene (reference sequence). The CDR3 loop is CASSLGPSIGQLPRLNQPQHF. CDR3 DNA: TGTGCCAGCAGTTTGGGGCCTTCAATTGGACAGCTTCCACGCCTCAATCAGCCCCAGCATTTT.

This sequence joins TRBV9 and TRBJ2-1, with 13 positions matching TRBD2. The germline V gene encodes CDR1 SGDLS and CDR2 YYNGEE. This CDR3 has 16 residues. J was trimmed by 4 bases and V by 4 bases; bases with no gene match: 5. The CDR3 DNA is TGTGCCAGCAGCTCCCGGACTAGCGGGAGTTACAATGAGCAGTTCTTC. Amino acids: CASSSRTSGSYNEQFF. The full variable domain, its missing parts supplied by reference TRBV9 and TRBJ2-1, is DSGVTQTPKHLITATGQRVTLRCSPRSGDLSVYWYQQSLDQGLQFLIQYYNGEERAKGNILERFSAQQFPDLHSELNLSSLELGDSALYFCASSSRTSGSYNEQFFGPGTRLTVL.

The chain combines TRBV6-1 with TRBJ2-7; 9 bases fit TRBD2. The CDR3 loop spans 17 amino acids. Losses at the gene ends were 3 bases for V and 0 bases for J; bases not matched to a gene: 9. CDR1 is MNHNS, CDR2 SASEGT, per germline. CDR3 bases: TGTGCCAGCAGTGACTTGAGACTAGCGGAGCTCTCCTACGAGCAGTACTTC. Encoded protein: CASSDLRLAELSYEQYF.

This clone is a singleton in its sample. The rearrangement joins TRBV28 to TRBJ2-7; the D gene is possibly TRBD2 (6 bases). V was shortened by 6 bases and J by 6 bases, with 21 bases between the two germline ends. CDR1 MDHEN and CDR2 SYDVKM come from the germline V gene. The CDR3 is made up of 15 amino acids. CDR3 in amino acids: CASSPLTVGRGEQYF. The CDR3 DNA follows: TGTGCCAGCAGCCCCCTGACGGTGGGGCGGGGCGAGCAGTACTTC. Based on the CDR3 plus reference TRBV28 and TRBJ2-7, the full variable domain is DVKVTQSSRYLVKRTGEKVFLECVQDMDHENMFWYRQDPGLGLRLIYFSYDVKMKEKGDIPEGYSVSREKKERFSLILESASTNQTSMYLCASSPLTVGRGEQYFGPGTRLTVT.

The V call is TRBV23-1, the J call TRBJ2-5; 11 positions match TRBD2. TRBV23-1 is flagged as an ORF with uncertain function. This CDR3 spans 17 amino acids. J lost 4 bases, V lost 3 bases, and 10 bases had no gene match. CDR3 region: CASSHPHSGRARETQYF. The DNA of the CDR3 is TGCGCCAGCAGTCACCCCCATAGCGGGAGGGCCCGAGAGACCCAGTACTTC.

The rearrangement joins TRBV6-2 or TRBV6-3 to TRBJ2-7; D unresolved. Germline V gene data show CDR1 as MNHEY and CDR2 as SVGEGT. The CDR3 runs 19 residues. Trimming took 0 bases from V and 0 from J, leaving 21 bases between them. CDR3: CASSYSISEARRSSYEQYF. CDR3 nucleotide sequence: TGTGCCAGCAGTTACTCGATCAGTGAGGCCCGAAGAAGCTCCTACGAGCAGTACTTC.

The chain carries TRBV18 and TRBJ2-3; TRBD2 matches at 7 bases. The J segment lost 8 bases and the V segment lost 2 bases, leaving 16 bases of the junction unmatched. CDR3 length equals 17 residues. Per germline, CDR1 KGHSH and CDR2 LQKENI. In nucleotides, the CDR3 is TGTGCCAGCTCACCAGGGAACGGGAGGTCCTATCTCCGTACGCAGTATTTT. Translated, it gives CASSPGNGRSYLRTQYF.

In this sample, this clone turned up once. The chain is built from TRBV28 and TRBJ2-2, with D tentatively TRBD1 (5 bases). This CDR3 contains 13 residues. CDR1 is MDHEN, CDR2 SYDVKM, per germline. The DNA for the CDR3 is TGTGCGACAGATGGGGTTCGGCCCGGGGAGCTGTTTTTT. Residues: CATDGVRPGELFF. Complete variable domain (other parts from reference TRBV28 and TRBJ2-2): DVKVTQSSRYLVKRTGEKVFLECVQDMDHENMFWYRQDPGLGLRLIYFSYDVKMKEKGDIPEGYSVSREKKERFSLILESASTNQTSMYLCATDGVRPGELFFGEGSRLTVL.

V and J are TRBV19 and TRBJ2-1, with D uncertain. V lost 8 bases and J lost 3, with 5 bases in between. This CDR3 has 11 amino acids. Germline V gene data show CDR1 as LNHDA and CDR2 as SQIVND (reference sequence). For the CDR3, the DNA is TGTGCCAGTCAGGTCTACAATGAGCAGTTCTTC. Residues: CASQVYNEQFF. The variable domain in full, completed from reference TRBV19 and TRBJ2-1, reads DGGITQSPKYLFRKEGQNVTLSCEQNLNHDAMYWYRQDPGQGLRLIYYSQIVNDFQKGDIAEGYSVSREKKESFPLTVTSAQKNPTAFYLCASQVYNEQFFGPGTRLTVL.

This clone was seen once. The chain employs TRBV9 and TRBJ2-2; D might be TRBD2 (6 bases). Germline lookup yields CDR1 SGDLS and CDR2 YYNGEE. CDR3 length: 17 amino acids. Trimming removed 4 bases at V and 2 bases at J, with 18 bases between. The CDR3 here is CASSRRADAGNTGELFF. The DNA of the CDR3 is TGTGCCAGCAGCCGTAGGGCCGATGCGGGAAACACCGGGGAGCTGTTTTTT.

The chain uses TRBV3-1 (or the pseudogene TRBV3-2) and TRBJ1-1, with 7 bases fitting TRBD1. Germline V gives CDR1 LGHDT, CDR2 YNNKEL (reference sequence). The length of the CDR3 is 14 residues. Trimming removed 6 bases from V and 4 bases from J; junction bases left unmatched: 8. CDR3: CASSAGQWSTEAFF. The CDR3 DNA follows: TGTGCCAGCAGTGCGGGACAGTGGAGCACTGAAGCTTTCTTT.

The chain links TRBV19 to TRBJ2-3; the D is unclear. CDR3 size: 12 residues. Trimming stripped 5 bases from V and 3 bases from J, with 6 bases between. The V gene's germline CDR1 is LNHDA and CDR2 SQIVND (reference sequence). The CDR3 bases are TGTGCCAGTAGTGTTAATACAGATACGCAGTATTTT. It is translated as CASSVNTDTQYF.

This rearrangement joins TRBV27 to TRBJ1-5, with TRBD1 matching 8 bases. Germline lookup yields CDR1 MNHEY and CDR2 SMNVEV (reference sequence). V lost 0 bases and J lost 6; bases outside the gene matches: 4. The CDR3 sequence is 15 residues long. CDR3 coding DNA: TGTGCCAGCAGTTTATCTTGGGACAGGAGTCAGCCCCAGCATTTT. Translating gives CASSLSWDRSQPQHF.

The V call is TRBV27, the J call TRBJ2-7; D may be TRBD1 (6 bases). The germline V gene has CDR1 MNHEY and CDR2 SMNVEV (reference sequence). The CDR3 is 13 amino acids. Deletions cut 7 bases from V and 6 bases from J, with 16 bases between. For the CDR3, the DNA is TGTGCCAGCAATCCCAGCCAAGGGGGCGAGCAGTACTTC. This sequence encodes CASNPSQGGEQYF.

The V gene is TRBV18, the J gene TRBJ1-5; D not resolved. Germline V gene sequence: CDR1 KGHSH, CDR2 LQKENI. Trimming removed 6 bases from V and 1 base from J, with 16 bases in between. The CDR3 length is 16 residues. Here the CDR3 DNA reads TGTGCCAGCTCCCCGTCCCTGGGAGTGAGCAATCAGCCCCAGCATTTT. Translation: CASSPSLGVSNQPQHF.

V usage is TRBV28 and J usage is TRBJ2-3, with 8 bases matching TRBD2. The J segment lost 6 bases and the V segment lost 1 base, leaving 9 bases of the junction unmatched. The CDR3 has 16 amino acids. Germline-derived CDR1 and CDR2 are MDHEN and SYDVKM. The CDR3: CASSLSTVAGWDTQYF. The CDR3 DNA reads TGTGCCAGCAGTTTATCCACGGTAGCGGGGTGGGATACGCAGTATTTT.

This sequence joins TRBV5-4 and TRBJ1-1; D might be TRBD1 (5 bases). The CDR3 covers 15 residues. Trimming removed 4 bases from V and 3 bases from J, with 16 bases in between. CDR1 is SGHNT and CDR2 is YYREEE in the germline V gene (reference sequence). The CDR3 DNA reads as TGTGCCAGCAGCCCTTCCAGGGCAAGTGACACTGAAGCTTTCTTT. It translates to CASSPSRASDTEAFF.

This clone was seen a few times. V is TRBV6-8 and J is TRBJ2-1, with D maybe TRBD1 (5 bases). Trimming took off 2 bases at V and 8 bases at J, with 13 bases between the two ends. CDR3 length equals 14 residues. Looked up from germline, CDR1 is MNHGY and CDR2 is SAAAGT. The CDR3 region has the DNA TGTGCCAGCAGTTACGTGGCAGGGTTATATGAGCAGTTCTTC. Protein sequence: CASSYVAGLYEQFF.

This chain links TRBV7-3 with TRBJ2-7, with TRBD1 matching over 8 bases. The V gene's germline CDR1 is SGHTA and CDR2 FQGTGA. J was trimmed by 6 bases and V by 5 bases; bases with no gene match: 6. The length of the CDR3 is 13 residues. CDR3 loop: CASSPDRGGEQYF. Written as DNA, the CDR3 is TGTGCCAGCAGCCCCGACAGGGGAGGCGAGCAGTACTTC.

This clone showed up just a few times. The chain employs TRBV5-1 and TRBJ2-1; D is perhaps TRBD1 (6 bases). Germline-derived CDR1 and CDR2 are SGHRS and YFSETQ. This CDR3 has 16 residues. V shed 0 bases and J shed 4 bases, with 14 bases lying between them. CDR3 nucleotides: TGCGCCAGCAGCTTGGTGGGGGAAGGGGGTTACAATGAGCAGTTCTTC. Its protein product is CASSLVGEGGYNEQFF. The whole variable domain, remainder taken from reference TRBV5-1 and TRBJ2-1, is KAGVTQTPRYLIKTRGQQVTLSCSPISGHRSVSWYQQTPGQGLQFLFEYFSETQRNKGNFPGRFSGRQFSNSRSEMNVSTLELGDSALYLCASSLVGEGGYNEQFFGPGTRLTVL.

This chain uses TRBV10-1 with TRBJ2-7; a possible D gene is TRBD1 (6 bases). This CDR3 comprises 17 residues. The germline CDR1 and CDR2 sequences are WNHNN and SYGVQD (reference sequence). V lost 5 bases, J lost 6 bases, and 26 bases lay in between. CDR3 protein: CASSPKRTVGPYCEQYF. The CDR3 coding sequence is TGCGCCAGCAGTCCCAAAAGGACAGTAGGGCCCTACTGCGAGCAGTACTTC.

The CDR3 here is CASSARDRAYEQYF. The CDR3 DNA is TGTGCCAGCAGCGCCCGGGACAGGGCATACGAGCAGTACTTC. The rearrangement joins TRBV9 to TRBJ2-7, with 9 bases fitting TRBD1. The V and J ends lost 3 bases and 4 bases, in that order; junction bases with no gene match: 5. Germline values: CDR1 SGDLS, CDR2 YYNGEE. This CDR3 is built from 14 residues.

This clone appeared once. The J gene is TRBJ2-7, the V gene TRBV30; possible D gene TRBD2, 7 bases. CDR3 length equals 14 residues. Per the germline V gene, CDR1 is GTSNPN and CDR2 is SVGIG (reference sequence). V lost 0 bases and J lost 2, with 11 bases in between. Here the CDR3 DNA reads TGTGCCTGGAGTGTACCGGGGGGCCCCTACGAGCAGTACTTC. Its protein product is CAWSVPGGPYEQYF.

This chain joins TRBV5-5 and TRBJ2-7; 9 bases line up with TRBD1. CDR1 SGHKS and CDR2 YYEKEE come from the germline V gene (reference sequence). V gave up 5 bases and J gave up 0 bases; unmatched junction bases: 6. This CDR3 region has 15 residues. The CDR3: CASRYTGGSSYEQYF. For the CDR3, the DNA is TGTGCCAGCAGATACACAGGGGGCAGCTCCTACGAGCAGTACTTC.

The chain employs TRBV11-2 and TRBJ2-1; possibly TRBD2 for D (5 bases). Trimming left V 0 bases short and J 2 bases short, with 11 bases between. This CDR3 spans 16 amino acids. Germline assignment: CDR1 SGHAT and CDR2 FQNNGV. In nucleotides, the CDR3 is TGTGCCAGCAGCTTAGATTTCGGGATGGCCTACAATGAGCAGTTCTTC. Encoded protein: CASSLDFGMAYNEQFF. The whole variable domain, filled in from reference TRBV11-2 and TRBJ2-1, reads EAGVAQSPRYKIIEKRQSVAFWCNPISGHATLYWYQQILGQGPKLLIQFQNNGVVDDSQLPKDRFSAERLKGVDSTLKIQPAKLEDSAVYLCASSLDFGMAYNEQFFGPGTRLTVL.

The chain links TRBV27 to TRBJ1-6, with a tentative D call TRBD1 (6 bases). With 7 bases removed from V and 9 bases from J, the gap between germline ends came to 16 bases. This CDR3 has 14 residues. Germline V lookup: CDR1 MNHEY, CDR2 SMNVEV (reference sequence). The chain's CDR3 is CASNPNRDGSPLHF. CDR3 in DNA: TGTGCCAGCAACCCAAACAGGGATGGTTCACCCCTCCACTTT.

In nucleotides, the CDR3 is TGTGCCAGCAGCTCCGGACAGTGGAATCAGCCCCAGCATTTT. It yields the protein CASSSGQWNQPQHF. This chain joins TRBV7-8 and TRBJ1-5; TRBD1 is a possible D gene (6 bases). CDR1 is SGHVS and CDR2 is FQNEAQ in the germline V gene. With 4 bases removed from V and 4 bases from J, the gap between germline ends came to 11 bases. This CDR3 comprises 14 residues.